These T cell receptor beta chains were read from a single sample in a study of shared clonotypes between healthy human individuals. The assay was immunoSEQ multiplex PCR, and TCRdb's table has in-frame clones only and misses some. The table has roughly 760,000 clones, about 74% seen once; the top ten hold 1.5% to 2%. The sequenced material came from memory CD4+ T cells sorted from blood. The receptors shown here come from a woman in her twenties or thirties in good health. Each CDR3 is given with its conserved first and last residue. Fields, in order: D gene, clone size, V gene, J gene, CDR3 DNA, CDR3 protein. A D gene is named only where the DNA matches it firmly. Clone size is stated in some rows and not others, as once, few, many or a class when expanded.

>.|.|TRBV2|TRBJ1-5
TGTGCCAGCAGTAATCGGCGTAAGGGCAATCAGCCCCAGCATTTT
CASSNRRKGNQPQHF
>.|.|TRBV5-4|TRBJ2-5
TGTGCCAGCAGCCCGGGGAGCAGGTGGGGAGAGACCCAGTACTTC
CASSPGSRWGETQYF
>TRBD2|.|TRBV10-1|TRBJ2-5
TGCGCCACCTCACCGGGACTAGAAGAGACCCAGTACTTC
CATSPGLEETQYF
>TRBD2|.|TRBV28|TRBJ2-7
TGTGCCAGCAGCCGAAACGCGGGAGTCGAGCAGTACTTC
CASSRNAGVEQYF
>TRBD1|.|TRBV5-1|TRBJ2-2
TGCGCCAGCAGTACCGGGACAGAATCAACCGGGGAGCTGTTTTTT
CASSTGTESTGELFF
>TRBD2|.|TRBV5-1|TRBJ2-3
TGCGCCAGCTGGGGAGGGAGGGCCGTGACAGATACGCAGTATTTT
CASWGGRAVTDTQYF
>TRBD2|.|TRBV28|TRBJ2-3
TGTGCCAGCAGTCTAACCCAATTCGGGGGGTCAGATACGCAGTATTTT
CASSLTQFGGSDTQYF
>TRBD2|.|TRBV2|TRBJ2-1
TGTGCCACCAGCGGGAGGGTCGACAATGAGCAGTTCTTC
CATSGRVDNEQFF
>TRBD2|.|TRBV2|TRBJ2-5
TGTGCCAGCAGCGGGCTAGCGGGAGTGGAAGAGACCCAGTACTTC
CASSGLAGVEETQYF
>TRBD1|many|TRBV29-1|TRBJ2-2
TGCAGCGCCCGACAGGGTAGCACCGGGGAGCTGTTTTTT
CSARQGSTGELFF
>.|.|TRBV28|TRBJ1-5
TGTGCCAGCAGTTTATTGCCAGGCCTGAGTGGGCAGCCCCAGCATTTT
CASSLLPGLSGQPQHF
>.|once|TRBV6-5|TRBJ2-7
TGTGCCAGCAGTAAGGGGGATTTCTACGAGCAGTACTTC
CASSKGDFYEQYF
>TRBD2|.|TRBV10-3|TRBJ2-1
TGTGCCATCAAAGGGACTAGCGCATACAATGAGCAGTTCTTC
CAIKGTSAYNEQFF
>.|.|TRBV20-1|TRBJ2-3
TGCAGTGCTAGGGCAGATACGCAGTATTTT
CSARADTQYF
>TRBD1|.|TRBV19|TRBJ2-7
TGTGCCAGTAGTATAGGAGACAGGGGAGGCCCCTACGAGCAGTACTTC
CASSIGDRGGPYEQYF
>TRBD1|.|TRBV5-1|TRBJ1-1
TGCGCCAGCAGCTTGGGCAGGGGGCATTTGAACACTGAAGCTTTCTTT
CASSLGRGHLNTEAFF
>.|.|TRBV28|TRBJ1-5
TGTGCCAGCAGCCCCGACAGCATTCAGCCCCAGCATTTT
CASSPDSIQPQHF
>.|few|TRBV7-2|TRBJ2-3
TGTGCCAGCAGCTTAGATTGGAGTGCGGGGAGCACAGATACGCAGTATTTT
CASSLDWSAGSTDTQYF
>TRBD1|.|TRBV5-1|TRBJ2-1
TGCGCCAGCAGCTTGGACAGGGGTTACAATGAGCAGTTCTTC
CASSLDRGYNEQFF
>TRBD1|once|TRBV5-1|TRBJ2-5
TGCGCCAGCAGCTCGACAGGGCGGGAGACCCAGTACTTC
CASSSTGRETQYF
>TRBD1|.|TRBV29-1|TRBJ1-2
TGCAGCGTTGGAGGGACAGCCACACGCTATGGCTACACCTTC
CSVGGTATRYGYTF
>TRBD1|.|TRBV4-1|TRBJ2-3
TGCGCCAGCAGCCTCCGACAGGGAGACACAGATACGCAGTATTTT
CASSLRQGDTDTQYF
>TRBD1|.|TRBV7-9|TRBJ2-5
TGTGCCAGCAGCCTCCGACAGGGGGAGACCCAGTACTTC
CASSLRQGETQYF
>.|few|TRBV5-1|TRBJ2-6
TGCGCCAGCAGCTTTCAGGGGTCTGGGGCCAACGTCCTGACTTTC
CASSFQGSGANVLTF
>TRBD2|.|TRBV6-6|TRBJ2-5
TGTGCCAGCAGACCGGAGCTAGCGGGAAGTGAGACCCAGTACTTC
CASRPELAGSETQYF
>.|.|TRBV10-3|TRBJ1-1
TGTGCCACCAAGCAAGGGGCTAGCGACACTGAAGCTTTCTTT
CATKQGASDTEAFF
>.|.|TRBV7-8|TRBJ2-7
TGTGCCAGCAGCTCCCTCCGAGCGAGGACCTACGAGCAGTACTTC
CASSSLRARTYEQYF
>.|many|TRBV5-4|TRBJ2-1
TGTGCCAGCAGCTTGGGGAGTCAAGGAGGTGAGCAGTTCTTC
CASSLGSQGGEQFF
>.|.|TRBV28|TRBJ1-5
TGTGCCAGCAGTTCCAAAGAAAAGTTTAGCAATCAGCCCCAGCATTTT
CASSSKEKFSNQPQHF
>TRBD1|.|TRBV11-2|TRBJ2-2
TGTGCCAGCAGCTTAGTTGGGACAGTCACCGGGGAGCTGTTTTTT
CASSLVGTVTGELFF
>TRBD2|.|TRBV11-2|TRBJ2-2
TGTGCCAGCAGCTTCAGGGTGGCGGGAGCCGGGGAGCTGTTTTTT
CASSFRVAGAGELFF
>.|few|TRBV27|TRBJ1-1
TGTGCCAGCAGTATTGGACAGCAGGCTTTCTTT
CASSIGQQAFF
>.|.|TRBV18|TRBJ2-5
TGTGCCAGCTCACCCAGGCAAGAGACCCAGTACTTC
CASSPRQETQYF
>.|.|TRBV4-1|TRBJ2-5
TGCGCCAGCAGCCAACAGGGGGGTGGGACCCAGTACTTC
CASSQQGGGTQYF
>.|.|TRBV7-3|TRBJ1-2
TGTGCCAGCAGCTTCCGAGATGGCTATGGCTACACCTTC
CASSFRDGYGYTF
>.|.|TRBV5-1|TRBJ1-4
TGCGCCAGCAGCAGAGGACAGCAGAATGAAAAACTGTTTTTT
CASSRGQQNEKLFF
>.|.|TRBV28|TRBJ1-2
TGTGCCAGCAGCCGCGGGGCGGATGGCTACACCTTC
CASSRGADGYTF
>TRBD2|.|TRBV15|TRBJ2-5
TGTGCCACCAGCCCACCCCTGACTAGCGGGAGCAGGGAGACCCAGTACTTC
CATSPPLTSGSRETQYF
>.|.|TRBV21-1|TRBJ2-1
TGTGCCAGCAGCATCCCGGACCCCCCTCGGGCCAATGAGCAGTTCTTC
CASSIPDPPRANEQFF
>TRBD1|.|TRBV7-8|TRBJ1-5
TGTGCCAGCAGCCCAAGGACAGGGAGAGATCAGCCCCAGCATTTT
CASSPRTGRDQPQHF
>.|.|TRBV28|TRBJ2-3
TGTGCCAGCAGCTTCTCCTCTGCCGGGAGTAGTGCAGATACGCAGTATTTT
CASSFSSAGSSADTQYF
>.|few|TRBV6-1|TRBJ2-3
TGTGCCAGCAGCGCTCGGGATACAGATACGCAGTATTTT
CASSARDTDTQYF
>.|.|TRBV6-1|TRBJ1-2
TGTGCCAGCAGGACACAGGGTAACTATGGCTACACCTTC
CASRTQGNYGYTF
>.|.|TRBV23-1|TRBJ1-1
TGCGCCAGCAGTCAATCGTGGAGGGGCACTGAAGCTTTCTTT
CASSQSWRGTEAFF
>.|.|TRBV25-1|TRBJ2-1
TGTGCCAGCAGTGGAAGTGCGGGACACTACAATGAGCAGTTCTTC
CASSGSAGHYNEQFF
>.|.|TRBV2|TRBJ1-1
TGTGCCAGCAACCGCAGGGAGGACACTGAAGCTTTCTTT
CASNRREDTEAFF
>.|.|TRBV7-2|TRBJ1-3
TGTGCCAGCAGCCCACAGGGCCAAGGAAACACCATATATTTT
CASSPQGQGNTIYF